This T cell receptor beta chain was profiled in a study of blood T cell repertoires in COVID-19. Study details: Samples taken during acute and convalescent COVID-19 were collected in the United States, Italy and Spain. Sample material is recorded as cDNA or gDNA derived from T cells, B-cell-depleted T cells, or PBMCs.

In the authors' workflow: Counts of nucleated cells, estimated from reference gene primer amplification, were obtained. Clones were read by immunoSEQ multiplex PCR, and TCRdb kept only the in-frame ones, dropping some. D and trimming come from the DNA, and the V and J calls and clone size come from that table. The sample yields some 140,000 clones, around 82% seen once. It was during active infection that Seattle patients were enrolled and then longitudinally followed. Germline trimming cut 0 bases from V and 10 bases from J; bases unmatched to any gene: 6. Germline V gene data show CDR1 as LNHDA and CDR2 as SQIVND (reference sequence). The CDR3 loop spans 16 amino acids.

The source is a man between 60 and 75 years old with COVID-19, enrolled during active disease. The sample comprised peripheral blood. The V gene is TRBV19, the J gene TRBJ1-6; TRBD1 matches at 10 bases. The CDR3 region has the DNA TGTGCCAGTAGTATAGATGCGGACAGGGGGAGATCACCCCTCCACTTT. Residues: CASSIDADRGRSPLHF.